Following are 23 T cell receptor beta chains from one sample sequenced in a study of T cells in localized non-small cell lung cancer (TCRdb year 2020). The library was made by the immunoSEQ multiplex PCR assay. TCRdb took over this immuneACCESS table, retaining in-frame rearrangements with V and J assigned. Such tables are incomplete; in checked studies, under half of the missing clones stem from an unresolved V gene, and the remainder is unexplained. The sample table contains tens of thousands of clones; only one count was recorded for roughly 89% of them. Less than 25% of the sample belongs to the ten largest clones. Source: peripheral blood, taken before any cancer treatment. The receptor set was obtained from a man aged 40 to 75 with stage I squamous cell lung carcinoma.

This clone showed up just once. The rearrangement uses TRBV5-4 and TRBJ1-2; D not certain. Germline values: CDR1 SGHNT, CDR2 YYREEE (reference sequence). V lost 0 bases and J 2 bases, leaving 5 bases between the germline ends. The CDR3 extends over 13 amino acids. The CDR3 DNA sequence: TGTGCCAGCAGCTTGGAGGCAAACTATGGCTACACCTTC. Protein: CASSLEANYGYTF.

The chain recombines TRBV5-6 with TRBJ2-1; D possibly corresponds to TRBD2 (6 bases). Deletions cut 0 bases from V and 3 bases from J, with 16 bases between. CDR1 and CDR2 (germline): SGHDT, YYEEEE. The CDR3 covers 17 residues. The CDR3 protein is CASSLAGIADLYNEQFF. CDR3 sequence (DNA): TGTGCCAGCAGCTTGGCGGGGATAGCGGACCTCTACAATGAGCAGTTCTTC.

V and J are TRBV11-3 and TRBJ2-5, with 7 bases identical to TRBD2. The CDR3 covers 14 residues. V shed 6 bases, J shed 5 bases, and the junction held 9 bases outside the gene matches. The germline CDR1 and CDR2 sequences are SGHNT and YENEEA. The chain's CDR3 is CASSPSGPTETQYF. CDR3 sequence (DNA): TGTGCCAGCAGTCCTAGCGGTCCCACGGAGACCCAGTACTTC.

The rearrangement links TRBV7-2 to TRBJ2-1; perhaps TRBD1 as D (5 bases). This CDR3 spans 14 amino acids. Germline V gene lookup returns CDR1 SGHTA and CDR2 FQGNSA. V lost 6 bases and J lost 8, with 17 bases in between. For the CDR3, the DNA is TGTGCCAGCAGTCTACGGGCTTTGGGGCATGAGCAGTTCTTC. Protein product: CASSLRALGHEQFF.

The V call is TRBV10-3, the J call TRBJ1-1; 8 bases fit TRBD1. This CDR3 contains 16 residues. J gave up 3 bases and V 3 bases, and 9 bases lay outside the gene matches. Germline CDR1 and CDR2: ENHRY and SYGVKD. The DNA of the CDR3 is TGTGCCATCAGTGACCCGCCAGGGGGCCGTTACACTGAAGCTTTCTTT. Its translation is CAISDPPGGRYTEAFF.

The chain joins TRBV18 to TRBJ2-7; unclear D gene. Germline loops: CDR1 KGHSH, CDR2 LQKENI. This CDR3 spans 16 amino acids. Trimming took 2 bases from V and 0 from J, leaving 14 bases between them. The CDR3 loop is CASSPGPLLSSYEQYF. Written as DNA, the CDR3 is TGTGCCAGCTCACCAGGGCCTCTCTTAAGCTCCTACGAGCAGTACTTC.

The chain couples TRBV19 to TRBJ2-7; TRBD2 might be the D (5 bases). V lost 4 bases and J 0 bases, leaving 10 bases between the germline ends. CDR1 and CDR2 (germline): LNHDA, SQIVND (reference sequence). The CDR3 runs 14 residues. The CDR3 bases are TGTGCCAGTAGTAGGACTCCCGACTCCTACGAGCAGTACTTC. Protein sequence: CASSRTPDSYEQYF. The full variable domain, rest sourced from reference TRBV19 and TRBJ2-7, is DGGITQSPKYLFRKEGQNVTLSCEQNLNHDAMYWYRQDPGQGLRLIYYSQIVNDFQKGDIAEGYSVSREKKESFPLTVTSAQKNPTAFYLCASSRTPDSYEQYFGPGTRLTVT.

V gene TRBV9 combines with J gene TRBJ1-2, with D maybe TRBD1 (5 bases). The CDR3 runs to 11 residues. Germline-derived CDR1 and CDR2 are SGDLS and YYNGEE. The germline V and J ends were trimmed by 0 bases and 14 bases, with 11 bases remaining between them. This chain's CDR3 is CASSVGRAVTF. The CDR3 DNA reads as TGTGCCAGCAGCGTAGGCAGGGCTGTTACCTTC.

CDR3 coding DNA: TGTGCCAGCTTTGGGGGGCTACTGGGAACAGATACGCAGTATTTT. Its translation: CASFGGLLGTDTQYF. The J gene is TRBJ2-3, the V gene TRBV7-9; D assignment may be TRBD1 or TRBD2 (6 bases each). The CDR3 length is 15 residues. Germline values: CDR1 SEHNR, CDR2 FQNEAQ (reference sequence). V was clipped by 8 bases and J by 3 bases, with 18 bases between them.

The gene calls are TRBV27 and TRBJ2-1; maybe TRBD1 (5 bases). Germline V CDR1 and CDR2: MNHEY, SMNVEV (reference sequence). Between the trimmed V and J ends, which lost 4 bases and 13 bases, there was a span of 17 bases. The CDR3 length is 13 residues. CDR3: CASSSASVGAQFF. CDR3 bases: TGTGCCAGCAGTTCCGCGTCGGTAGGGGCTCAGTTCTTC.

The V gene is TRBV27, the J gene TRBJ1-2; 9 bases agree with TRBD1. Germline trimming cut 6 bases from V and 7 bases from J; bases unmatched to any gene: 15. Germline CDR1 MNHEY, CDR2 SMNVEV (reference sequence). The CDR3 extends over 16 amino acids. The CDR3 spells CASRSIRTGVSGGYTF. The CDR3 coding sequence is TGTGCCAGCAGGTCTATCCGGACAGGGGTTTCGGGTGGCTACACCTTC.

This chain connects TRBV5-1 to TRBJ2-1, with D maybe TRBD1 (5 bases). V was clipped by 2 bases and J by 6 bases, with 15 bases between them. Germline assignment: CDR1 SGHRS and CDR2 YFSETQ. CDR3 length equals 15 residues. For the CDR3, the DNA is TGCGCCAGCAGCTTAACAGGAGCCTTGGGCAATGAGCAGTTCTTC. Encoded protein: CASSLTGALGNEQFF. Filled out from reference TRBV5-1 and TRBJ2-1, the complete variable domain reads KAGVTQTPRYLIKTRGQQVTLSCSPISGHRSVSWYQQTPGQGLQFLFEYFSETQRNKGNFPGRFSGRQFSNSRSEMNVSTLELGDSALYLCASSLTGALGNEQFFGPGTRLTVL.

The V call is TRBV5-1, the J call TRBJ2-3, with unresolved D. V lost 0 bases, J lost 0 bases, and 8 bases lay in between. CDR3 length equals 15 residues. Per germline, CDR1 SGHRS and CDR2 YFSETQ. Here the CDR3 reads CASSLERSSTDTQYF. The CDR3 DNA is TGCGCCAGCAGCTTGGAAAGGTCTAGCACAGATACGCAGTATTTT.

J is TRBJ1-4 and V is TRBV5-6; D perhaps matches TRBD1 (6 bases). From germline, CDR1 is SGHDT and CDR2 YYEEEE. The CDR3 totals 15 residues. Trimming took 0 bases from V and 7 from J, leaving 13 bases between them. CDR3 coding DNA: TGTGCCAGCAGCTTGGCGTCAGGGGAGGGTGAAAAACTGTTTTTT. Translation: CASSLASGEGEKLFF.

This chain joins TRBV15 and TRBJ2-2, with D perhaps TRBD2 (6 bases). The CDR3 covers 16 residues. V lost 3 bases, J lost 4 bases, and 15 bases lay in between. CDR1 is LNHNV and CDR2 is YYDKDF in the germline V gene (reference sequence). CDR3 protein: CATSSSAGRGTGELFF. CDR3 bases: TGTGCCACCAGCAGTTCGGCGGGACGTGGCACCGGGGAGCTGTTTTTT.

This chain links TRBV5-1 with TRBJ2-6; 7 nucleotides line up with TRBD1. Germline CDR1 is SGHRS and CDR2 is YFSETQ. Trimming at V came to 2 bases and at J to 2 bases, leaving 1 base not matched to a gene. The CDR3 is 15 residues long. The CDR3 DNA follows: TGCGCCAGCAGCTTTGACAGGGCTGGGGCCAACGTCCTGACTTTC. Amino acids: CASSFDRAGANVLTF.

The V and J genes are TRBV5-8 and TRBJ2-2; tentatively, D is TRBD1 (6 bases). The CDR3 has 15 residues. Trimming pared 4 bases from V and 4 bases from J, leaving 14 bases between. Germline V gives CDR1 SGHTS, CDR2 YDEGEE. This CDR3 reads CASSAQGSFTGELFF. The CDR3, as DNA: TGTGCCAGCAGCGCACAGGGATCTTTCACCGGGGAGCTGTTTTTT. The full variable domain, with the rest looked up from reference TRBV5-8 and TRBJ2-2, is EAGVTQSPTHLIKTRGQQATLRCSPISGHTSVYWYQQALGLGLQFLLWYDEGEERNRGNFPPRFSGRQFPNYSSELNVNALELEDSALYLCASSAQGSFTGELFFGEGSRLTVL.

V and J are TRBV7-8 and TRBJ1-1; 8 positions agree with TRBD1. The germline CDR1 and CDR2 sequences are SGHVS and FQNEAQ. Losses at the gene ends were 4 bases for V and 9 bases for J; bases not matched to a gene: 4. This CDR3 has 12 residues. CDR3 sequence (DNA): TGTGCCAGCAGCTCCGGGACAGGACAAGCTTTCTTT. Translation: CASSSGTGQAFF.

CDR3 sequence: CASRLNRVGDSPLHF. CDR3 in DNA: TGTGCCAGCAGGTTAAACAGGGTCGGGGATTCACCCCTCCACTTT. The chain carries TRBV27 and TRBJ1-6, with D perhaps TRBD1 (6 bases). This CDR3 has 15 residues. V gave up 6 bases and J gave up 8 bases, with 17 bases separating them. Germline-derived CDR1 and CDR2 are MNHEY and SMNVEV (reference sequence).

The CDR3 nucleotides are TGTGCCAGCAGCGTAGGACTAGCGGGAACCGGGGAGCTGTTTTTT. Its protein product is CASSVGLAGTGELFF. The genes are TRBV9 and TRBJ2-2; 11 bases are shared with TRBD2. The CDR3 is 15 residues long. The germline V gene encodes CDR1 SGDLS and CDR2 YYNGEE. V lost 0 bases, J lost 5 bases, and 0 bases stayed unmatched.

This chain links TRBV11-2 with TRBJ2-3; D may match TRBD1 or TRBD2 (5 bases each). The V gene lost 0 bases and the J gene lost 9 bases, with 16 bases spanning the gap. The CDR3 consists of 15 residues. Germline assignment: CDR1 SGHAT and CDR2 FQNNGV. This CDR3 is CASSLEGTHYSTQYF. The CDR3 DNA is TGTGCCAGCAGCTTAGAAGGGACCCATTACTCCACGCAGTATTTT. The variable domain in full, with the rest retrieved from reference TRBV11-2 and TRBJ2-3, is EAGVAQSPRYKIIEKRQSVAFWCNPISGHATLYWYQQILGQGPKLLIQFQNNGVVDDSQLPKDRFSAERLKGVDSTLKIQPAKLEDSAVYLCASSLEGTHYSTQYFGPGTRLTVL.

The gene calls are TRBV7-2 and TRBJ2-7, with D perhaps given as TRBD1 or TRBD2 (7 bases each). The germline V gene has CDR1 SGHTA and CDR2 FQGNSA. Trimming took 6 bases from V and 0 from J, leaving 21 bases between them. The CDR3 contains 17 residues. CDR3 in amino acids: CASSFFSWEGASYEQYF. For the CDR3, the DNA is TGTGCCAGCAGTTTCTTCTCATGGGAGGGGGCCTCCTACGAGCAGTACTTC.

This chain's CDR3 is CASSLGGTGQAGGYTF. The CDR3 nucleotides read TGTGCCAGCAGCTTAGGTGGGACAGGCCAAGCGGGTGGCTACACCTTC. The V gene is TRBV7-2, the J gene TRBJ1-2; TRBD1 aligns across 8 bases. From germline, CDR1 is SGHTA and CDR2 FQGNSA. Losses at the gene ends were 1 base for V and 7 bases for J; bases not matched to a gene: 11. The CDR3 sequence is 16 residues long.